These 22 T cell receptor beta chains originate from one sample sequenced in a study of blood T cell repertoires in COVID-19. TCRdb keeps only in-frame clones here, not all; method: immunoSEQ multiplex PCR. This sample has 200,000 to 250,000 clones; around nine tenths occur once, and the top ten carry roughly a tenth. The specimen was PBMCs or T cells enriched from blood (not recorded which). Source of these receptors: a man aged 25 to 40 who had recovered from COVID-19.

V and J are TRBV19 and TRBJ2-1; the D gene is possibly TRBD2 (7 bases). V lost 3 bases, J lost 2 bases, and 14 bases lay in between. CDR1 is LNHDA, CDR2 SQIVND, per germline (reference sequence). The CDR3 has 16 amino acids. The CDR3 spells CASSIPAGAAYNEQFF. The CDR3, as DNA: TGTGCCAGTAGTATTCCCGCGGGGGCCGCCTACAATGAGCAGTTCTTC.

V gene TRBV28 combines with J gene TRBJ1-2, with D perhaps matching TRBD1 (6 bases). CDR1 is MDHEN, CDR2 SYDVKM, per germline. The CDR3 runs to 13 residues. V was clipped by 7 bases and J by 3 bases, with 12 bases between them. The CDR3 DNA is TGTGCCAGCACGGGCAGGGGTGACTATGGCTACACCTTC. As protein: CASTGRGDYGYTF.

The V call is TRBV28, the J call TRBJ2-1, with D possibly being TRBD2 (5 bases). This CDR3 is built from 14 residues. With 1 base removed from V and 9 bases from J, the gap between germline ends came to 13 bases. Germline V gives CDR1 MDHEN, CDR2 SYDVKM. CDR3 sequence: CASSLSTHRGEQFF. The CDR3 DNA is TGTGCCAGCAGTTTATCTACCCACCGGGGTGAGCAGTTCTTC.

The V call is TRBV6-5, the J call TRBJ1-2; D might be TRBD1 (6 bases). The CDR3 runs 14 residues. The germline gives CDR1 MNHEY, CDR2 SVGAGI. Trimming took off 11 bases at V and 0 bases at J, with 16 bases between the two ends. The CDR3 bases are TGTGCCTACTCAGGGGCTGGGGCTAACTATGGCTACACCTTC. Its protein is CAYSGAGANYGYTF.

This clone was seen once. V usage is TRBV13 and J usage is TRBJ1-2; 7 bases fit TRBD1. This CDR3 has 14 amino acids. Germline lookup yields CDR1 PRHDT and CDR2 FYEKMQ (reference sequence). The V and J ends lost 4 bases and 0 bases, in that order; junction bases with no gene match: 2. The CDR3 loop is CASSWGQPNYGYTF. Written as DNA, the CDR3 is TGTGCCAGCAGCTGGGGACAGCCTAACTATGGCTACACCTTC.

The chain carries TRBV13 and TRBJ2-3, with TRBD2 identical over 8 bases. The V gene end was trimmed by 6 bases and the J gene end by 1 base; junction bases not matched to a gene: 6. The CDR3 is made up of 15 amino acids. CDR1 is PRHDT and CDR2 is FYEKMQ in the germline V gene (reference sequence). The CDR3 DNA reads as TGTGCCAGCAGTGGGAGCGGGGGAGGCACAGATACGCAGTATTTT. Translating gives CASSGSGGGTDTQYF.

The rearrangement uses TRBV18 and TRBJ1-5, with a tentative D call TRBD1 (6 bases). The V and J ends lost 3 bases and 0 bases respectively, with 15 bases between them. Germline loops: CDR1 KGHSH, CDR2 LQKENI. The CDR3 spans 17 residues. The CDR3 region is CASSPPGHLYSNQPQHF. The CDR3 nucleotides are TGTGCCAGCTCACCCCCGGGACACCTCTATAGCAATCAGCCCCAGCATTTT.

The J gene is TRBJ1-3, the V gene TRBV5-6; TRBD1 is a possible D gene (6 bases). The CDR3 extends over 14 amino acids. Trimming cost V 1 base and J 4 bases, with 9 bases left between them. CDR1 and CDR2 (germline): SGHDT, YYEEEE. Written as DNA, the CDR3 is TGTGCCAGCAGCTTGTCTACAGGGGGAAACACCATATATTTT. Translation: CASSLSTGGNTIYF.

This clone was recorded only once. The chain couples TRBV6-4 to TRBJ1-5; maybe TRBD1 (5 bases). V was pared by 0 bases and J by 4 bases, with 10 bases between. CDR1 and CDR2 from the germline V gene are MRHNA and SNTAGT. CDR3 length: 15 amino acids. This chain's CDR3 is CASSDSGDLNQPQHF. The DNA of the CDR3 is TGTGCCAGCAGTGACTCAGGGGATCTGAATCAGCCCCAGCATTTT.

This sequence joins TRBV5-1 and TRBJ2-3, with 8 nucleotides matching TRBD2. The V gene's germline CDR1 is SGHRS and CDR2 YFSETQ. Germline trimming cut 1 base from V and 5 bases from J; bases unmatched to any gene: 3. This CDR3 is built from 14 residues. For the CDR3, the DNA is TGCGCCAGCAGCTTGCGGGGGGGCATAGATACGCAGTATTTT. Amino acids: CASSLRGGIDTQYF.

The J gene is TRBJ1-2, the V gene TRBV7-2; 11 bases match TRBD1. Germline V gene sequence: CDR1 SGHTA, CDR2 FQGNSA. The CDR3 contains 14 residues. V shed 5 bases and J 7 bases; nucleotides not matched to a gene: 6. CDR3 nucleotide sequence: TGTGCCAGCAGCCAAGGACAGGGGGCGGGTGGCTACACCTTC. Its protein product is CASSQGQGAGGYTF.

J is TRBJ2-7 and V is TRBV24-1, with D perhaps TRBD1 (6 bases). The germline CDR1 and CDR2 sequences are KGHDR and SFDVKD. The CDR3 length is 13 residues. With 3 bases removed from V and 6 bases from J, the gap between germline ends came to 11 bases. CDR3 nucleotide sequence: TGTGCCACCAGTGATCCAGGGGCGGGCGAGCAGTACTTC. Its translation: CATSDPGAGEQYF.

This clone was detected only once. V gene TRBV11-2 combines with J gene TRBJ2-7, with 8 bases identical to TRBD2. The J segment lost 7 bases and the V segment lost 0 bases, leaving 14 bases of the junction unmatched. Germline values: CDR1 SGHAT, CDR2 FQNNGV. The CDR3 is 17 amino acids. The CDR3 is CASSLDPTSGRLSEQYF. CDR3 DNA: TGTGCCAGCAGCTTAGATCCTACTAGCGGTCGGTTATCGGAGCAGTACTTC.

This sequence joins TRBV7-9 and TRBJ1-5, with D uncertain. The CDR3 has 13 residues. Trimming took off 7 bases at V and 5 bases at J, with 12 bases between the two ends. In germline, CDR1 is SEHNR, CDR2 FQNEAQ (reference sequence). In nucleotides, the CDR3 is TGTGCCAGCACGCCCGGGTGGGATCAGCCCCAGCATTTT. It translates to CASTPGWDQPQHF.

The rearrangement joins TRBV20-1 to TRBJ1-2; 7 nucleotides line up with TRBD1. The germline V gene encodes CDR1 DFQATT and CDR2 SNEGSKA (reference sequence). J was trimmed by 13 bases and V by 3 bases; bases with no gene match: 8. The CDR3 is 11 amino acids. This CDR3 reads CSASDRDYFTF. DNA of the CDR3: TGCAGTGCTAGTGACAGGGACTACTTCACCTTC.

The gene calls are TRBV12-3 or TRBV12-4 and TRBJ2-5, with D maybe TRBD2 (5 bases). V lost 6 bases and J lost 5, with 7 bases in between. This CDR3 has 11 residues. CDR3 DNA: TGTGCCAGCAGAAGCGGCGAGACCCAGTACTTC. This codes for CASRSGETQYF.

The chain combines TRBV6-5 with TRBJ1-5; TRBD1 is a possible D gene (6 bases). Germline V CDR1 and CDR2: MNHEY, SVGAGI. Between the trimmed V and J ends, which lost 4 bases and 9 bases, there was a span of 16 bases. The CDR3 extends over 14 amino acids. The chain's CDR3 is CASSSPGQRGPQHF. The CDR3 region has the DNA TGTGCCAGCAGTTCCCCGGGACAAAGAGGGCCCCAGCATTTT.

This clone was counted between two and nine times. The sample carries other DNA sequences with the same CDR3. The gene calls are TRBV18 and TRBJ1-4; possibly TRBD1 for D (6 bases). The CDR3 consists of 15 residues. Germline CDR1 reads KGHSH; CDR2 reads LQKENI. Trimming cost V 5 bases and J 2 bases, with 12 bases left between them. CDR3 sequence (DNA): TGTGCCAGCTCATCACGGACAGATACTAATGAAAAACTGTTTTTT. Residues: CASSSRTDTNEKLFF.

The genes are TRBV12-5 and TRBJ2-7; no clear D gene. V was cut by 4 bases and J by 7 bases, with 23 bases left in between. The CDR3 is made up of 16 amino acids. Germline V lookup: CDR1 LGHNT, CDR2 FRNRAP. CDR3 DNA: TGTGCTAGTGGTTCCCCCGAAACACGTCCGGAGTATGAGCAGTACTTC. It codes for CASGSPETRPEYEQYF.

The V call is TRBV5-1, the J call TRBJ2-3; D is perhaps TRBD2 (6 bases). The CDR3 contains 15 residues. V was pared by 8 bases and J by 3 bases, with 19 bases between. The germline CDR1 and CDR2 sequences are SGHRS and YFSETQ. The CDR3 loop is CASMKTGGITDTQYF. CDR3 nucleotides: TGCGCCAGTATGAAGACTGGCGGGATTACAGATACGCAGTATTTT.

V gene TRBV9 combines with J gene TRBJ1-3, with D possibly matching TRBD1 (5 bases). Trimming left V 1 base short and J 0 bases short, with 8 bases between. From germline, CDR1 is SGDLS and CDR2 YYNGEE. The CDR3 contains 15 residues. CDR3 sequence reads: CASSVFDSSGNTIYF. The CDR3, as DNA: TGTGCCAGCAGCGTATTTGACAGCTCTGGAAACACCATATATTTT.

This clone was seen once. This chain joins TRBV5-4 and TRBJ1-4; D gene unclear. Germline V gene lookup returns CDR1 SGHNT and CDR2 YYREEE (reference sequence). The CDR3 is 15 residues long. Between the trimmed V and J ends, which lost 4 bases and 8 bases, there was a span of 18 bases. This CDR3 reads CASSLRPQRVEKLFF. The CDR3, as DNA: TGTGCCAGCAGCCTCCGTCCCCAGAGGGTCGAAAAACTGTTTTTT.